The rows below give T cell receptor beta chains drawn from one sample of a study of T-cell reconstitution after alpha-beta-depleted transplantation in children. From the PCR reads, TCRdb called clonotypes with MiXCR, one entry per CDR3 protein. The table includes about 610,000 distinct CDR3 sequences, 10% detected once. The material was PBMCs from the stem cell graft donor, obtained from the stem cell graft. All receptors derive from a human donor who donated a stem cell graft to a child with acute myeloid leukemia. Each CDR3 is given with its conserved first and last residue. The order of the fields is V gene, CDR3 protein.

TRBV12-3/TRBV12-4 CASSLVQSAGELFF
TRBV4-2 CASSQAPQARTSTYEQYF
TRBV9 CASSVYSDTEASF
TRBV4-3 CASSQGPSSSYNEQFF
TRBV12-3/TRBV12-4 CASRDREGIQPQHF
TRBV12-3/TRBV12-4 CASSAGTYDGYTF
TRBV29-1 CSAATAQGETQYF
TRBV9 CASSGSVGKLFF
TRBV5-1 CASSLGDLAPETQYF
TRBV6-2/TRBV6-3 CASSYAGGGYSYNEQFF
TRBV29-1 CSVPGTSINTGELFF
TRBV6-5 CASSYLDHTEAFF
TRBV27 CASSNEETQYF
TRBV20-1 CSARDLGRAYQETQYF
TRBV7-2 CASSLETPRRGEQFF
TRBV18 CASSPTGGPGYEQFF
TRBV9 CASSLIAGGPMETQYF
TRBV24-1 CATNLAGGGDFEAFF
TRBV27 CASRGFGQNNSPLHF
TRBV30 CAWSVPRDGNTEAFF
TRBV7-2 CASSATSGRYNEQFF
TRBV20-1 CSARDPFRSSGANVLTF
TRBV2 CASSTGTSGRMSSYNEQFF
TRBV5-6 CASSFLSAGGETQYF
TRBV7-9 CASSSRDPRRANVLTF
TRBV5-4 CASSLAIGGGSQTYEQYF
TRBV7-9 CASSYLQGGTDTQYF
TRBV5-6 CASSLWVTGANVLTF
TRBV20-1 CSARDRAGRLGAEAFF
TRBV4-2 CASSQYKLAGSYNEQFF
TRBV20-1 CSARIAGVTDTQYF
TRBV3-1 CASSQDDLPGKLVNSPLHF
TRBV7-2 CASSLQSLAKNIQYF
TRBV27 CASSLTGRNQPQHF
TRBV20-1 CSARGGGSYTF
TRBV20-1 CSAKTASPYEQYF
TRBV20-1 CSAREDRKYNEQFF
TRBV28 CASRTTGRETQYF
TRBV11-1 CASSQTATGRAYNEQFF
TRBV29-1 CSVRYSGWGETQYF
TRBV5-4 CASSLDSDSYNEQFF
TRBV20-1 CSARAGQAGWNSPLHF
TRBV5-1 CASSFDGDGREKLFF
TRBV6-1 CASSASVGPNTEAFF
TRBV7-2 CASSLAATSYNEQFF
TRBV10-3 CAISGGGVNTEAFF